The present entry profiles one T cell receptor beta chain with its context. What it binds is unknown. With 3 bases clipped from V and 6 bases from J, the junction kept 2 bases outside the gene matches. CDR3 length: 13 residues. Germline CDR1 is SGHNT and CDR2 is YYREEE (reference sequence). It was at deep level that the assay was run. Sequencing was performed with immunoSEQ multiplex PCR; in TCRdb, only in-frame clones are kept and a portion is missing. The sample has a few million clones, 90% to 95% seen once. This sample stems from a study of shared clonotypes between healthy human individuals. Overall study findings and caveats: The generation probabilities recorded for non-shared clonotypes fell below those of clonotypes shared by all four donors.

Sequencing input: naive CD4+ T cells from PBMCs. The subset is: CD45RA+ positively selected. The TCR sequence derives from a man younger than 35 in good health. Some clones in this sample may be carry-over from other donors' samples. This sequence joins TRBV5-4 and TRBJ1-5; 8 bases are shared with TRBD1. In DNA, the CDR3 is TGTGCCAGCAGCTCGGACAGGGCTCAGCCCCAGCATTTT. Its protein is CASSSDRAQPQHF.